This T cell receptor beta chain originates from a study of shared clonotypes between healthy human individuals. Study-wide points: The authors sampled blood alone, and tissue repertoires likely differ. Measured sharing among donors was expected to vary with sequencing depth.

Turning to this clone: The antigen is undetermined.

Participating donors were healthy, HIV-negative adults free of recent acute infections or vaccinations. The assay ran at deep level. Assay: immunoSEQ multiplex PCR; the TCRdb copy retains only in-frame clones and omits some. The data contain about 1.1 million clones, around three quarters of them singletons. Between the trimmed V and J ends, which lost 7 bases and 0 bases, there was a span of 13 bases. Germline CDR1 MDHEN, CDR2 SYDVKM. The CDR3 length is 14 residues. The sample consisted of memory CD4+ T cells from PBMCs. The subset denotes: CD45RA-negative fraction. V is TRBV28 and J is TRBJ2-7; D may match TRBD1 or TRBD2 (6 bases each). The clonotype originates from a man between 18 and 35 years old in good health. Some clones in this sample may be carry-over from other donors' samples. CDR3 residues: CASNPGGSSYEQYF. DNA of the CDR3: TGTGCCAGCAACCCCGGGGGCAGCTCCTACGAGCAGTACTTC.